This T cell receptor (beta chain) is drawn from a study of coeliac disease. At the level of the study: High-resolution HLA typing was lacking; TRBV7-2 bias was queried instead.

The germline gives CDR1 SGHVS, CDR2 FQNEAQ. The V gene lost 4 bases and the J gene lost 5 bases, with 8 bases spanning the gap. The CDR3 runs to 12 residues. Concerning this clone: Its target is unknown.

Study-wide points: Control samples showed higher TRB and TRG clonality than intraepithelial and lamina propria samples in active celiac disease. Largely private TRB repertoires meant most sequences were sample-unique.

Cells were frozen in aliquots of around 500,000, and one aliquot per fraction was sequenced. Here immunoSEQ multiplex PCR was the method, and the copy in TCRdb shows in-frame clones only, minus some. Among roughly 1,300 clones listed, under 75% were seen once. This receptor was taken from a woman in her 40s with celiac disease on a gluten-free diet, and with hypertension. Material for sequencing was lamina propria lymphocytes from the gut. This chain uses TRBV7-8 with TRBJ2-5; tentative D call: TRBD2 (5 bases). CDR3 region: CASSSRGETQYF. CDR3 coding DNA: TGTGCCAGCAGCTCACGGGGTGAGACCCAGTACTTC.